Below, 24 T cell receptor beta chains from the same sample are listed, as sequenced in a study of human T cells and chemical hapten exposure. In TCRdb, the RACE reads were re-called with MiXCR into one record per CDR3 protein. The repertoire has 190,000 or so distinct CDR3 sequences, around 30% of them found once; the top ten carry 2.5% to 3.5%. The time point: pre-sensitization, week 0. The treatment is: therapeutic diphenylcyclopropenone sensitization with weekly scalp DPC. The specimen comprised whole blood, sampled in connection with sensitization to the hapten diphenylcyclopropenone (DPC). The origin of the receptors is a young woman with alopecia areata. Some clones in this sample may be carry-over from other donors' samples.

This rearrangement joins TRBV6-1 to TRBJ1-1; D is uncertain. The CDR3 runs 14 residues. V dropped 8 bases and J dropped 0 bases, with 13 bases sitting between them. CDR1 MNHNS and CDR2 SASEGT come from the germline V gene. CDR3 sequence (DNA): TGTGCCAGCCACCGGCCGAACTTGAACACTGAAGCTTTCTTT. Its protein is CASHRPNLNTEAFF.

The J gene is TRBJ1-2, the V gene TRBV21-1; TRBD1 is the table's D call and was not checked against the DNA. TRBV21-1 constitutes a pseudogene. This CDR3 has 12 residues. The CDR3 protein is CASRTGCAGYTF. For the CDR3, the DNA is TGTGCCAGCAGAACAGGGTGTGCTGGCTACACCTTC.

J is TRBJ2-7 and V is TRBV9, with D possibly TRBD1 on 5 matching bases. The V gene lost 3 bases and the J gene lost 6 bases, with 13 bases spanning the gap. Germline lookup yields CDR1 SGDLS and CDR2 YYNGEE. The CDR3 is 13 amino acids. CDR3 nucleotides: TGTGCCAGCAGCGCGGACCCTCAGGGCGAGCAGTACTTC. Its protein is CASSADPQGEQYF.

This clonotype was counted a few times. The V call is TRBV7-9, the J call TRBJ1-2, with D possibly matching TRBD1 (5 bases). V lost 5 bases, J lost 2 bases, and 9 bases lay in between. This CDR3 has 13 amino acids. The germline V gene has CDR1 SEHNR and CDR2 FQNEAQ (reference sequence). The chain's CDR3 is CASSAGANYGYTF. The CDR3 region has the DNA TGTGCCAGCAGCGCCGGGGCCAACTATGGCTACACCTTC.

This chain connects TRBV28 to TRBJ2-6, with 8 positions matching TRBD2. The germline V gene has CDR1 MDHEN and CDR2 SYDVKM. Germline trimming cut 4 bases from V and 2 bases from J; bases unmatched to any gene: 4. The CDR3 contains 16 residues. CDR3 in DNA: TGTGCCAGCAGTTATAGCGGGGCAGCTGGGGCCAACGTCCTGACTTTC. Translation gives CASSYSGAAGANVLTF.

There are a few counts of this clonotype. The chain has TRBV5-4 and TRBJ2-1; possibly TRBD1 for D (6 bases). The V gene's germline CDR1 is SGHNT and CDR2 YYREEE (reference sequence). Trimming removed 0 bases from V and 8 bases from J, with 12 bases in between. This CDR3 contains 14 residues. In DNA form, the CDR3 reads TGTGCCAGCAGCTTGGGGGGGCCTAGGGATGAGCAGTTCTTC. This sequence encodes CASSLGGPRDEQFF. Based on the CDR3 plus reference TRBV5-4 and TRBJ2-1, the full variable domain is ETGVTQSPTHLIKTRGQQVTLRCSSQSGHNTVSWYQQALGQGPQFIFQYYREEENGRGNFPPRFSGLQFPNYSSELNVNALELDDSALYLCASSLGGPRDEQFFGPGTRLTVL.

The chain joins TRBV6-5 to TRBJ2-1, with TRBD2 as a possible D gene (7 bases). CDR1 and CDR2 (germline): MNHEY, SVGAGI. V was clipped by 6 bases and J by 5 bases, with 17 bases between them. CDR3 length: 15 amino acids. The CDR3 DNA reads TGTGCCAGCAGCCTCTTGGGGGGGACACACAATGAGCAGTTCTTC. Translated: CASSLLGGTHNEQFF.

The rearrangement links TRBV7-2 to TRBJ2-7, with a weak D call TRBD1 (6 bases). Trimming cost V 1 base and J 6 bases, with 13 bases left between them. Germline CDR1 SGHTA, CDR2 FQGNSA. The CDR3 has 14 amino acids. This CDR3 reads CASSLGVQGAEQYF. The CDR3 coding sequence is TGTGCCAGCAGCTTAGGTGTACAGGGTGCCGAGCAGTACTTC.

This clonotype was found once. The V call is TRBV10-3, the J call TRBJ1-3; 8 nucleotides line up with TRBD1. V trimming: 8 bases; J trimming: 4 bases; junction bases outside the gene matches: 4. The CDR3 length is 13 residues. Germline CDR1 and CDR2: ENHRY and SYGVKD. CDR3 loop: CAIARDRGNTIYF. CDR3 DNA: TGTGCCATCGCAAGGGACAGGGGAAACACCATATATTTT.

This clonotype has just a few counts. V is TRBV5-5 and J is TRBJ1-6; 8 nucleotides match TRBD1. J gave up 9 bases and V 3 bases, and 8 bases lay outside the gene matches. CDR1 and CDR2 from the germline V gene are SGHKS and YYEKEE (reference sequence). The CDR3 length is 15 residues. The CDR3 loop is CASSSITGGSSPLHF. CDR3 nucleotide sequence: TGTGCCAGCAGCTCCATCACAGGGGGAAGTTCACCCCTCCACTTT.

The chain combines TRBV11-3 with TRBJ2-1; possibly TRBD2 for D (5 bases). V was cut by 7 bases and J by 2 bases, with 9 bases left in between. Per germline, CDR1 SGHNT and CDR2 YENEEA. The CDR3 extends over 13 amino acids. The CDR3 loop is CASKRVAYNEQFF. The DNA of the CDR3 is TGTGCCAGCAAGAGGGTCGCCTACAATGAGCAGTTCTTC.

V and J are TRBV12-3 or TRBV12-4 and TRBJ1-5; 7 bases map to TRBD1. V gave up 5 bases and J gave up 1 base; unmatched junction bases: 5. The CDR3 spans 15 residues. The CDR3 nucleotides are TGTGCCAGCAGTCGACAGGGAGGGAGCAATCAGCCCCAGCATTTT. The encoded protein is CASSRQGGSNQPQHF.

The chain employs TRBV20-1 and TRBJ2-7; 8 bases match TRBD2. Germline V gene sequence: CDR1 DFQATT, CDR2 SNEGSKA (reference sequence). The J segment lost 2 bases and the V segment lost 6 bases, leaving 6 bases of the junction unmatched. CDR3 length equals 13 residues. The CDR3 nucleotides are TGCAGTGCCCAACTAGCGGAGCCCTACGAGCAGTACTTC. It specifies CSAQLAEPYEQYF.

This clonotype was observed a few times. The chain uses TRBV5-1 and TRBJ2-3; maybe TRBD2 (6 bases). V gave up 7 bases and J gave up 3 bases, with 15 bases separating them. The CDR3 is 14 residues long. CDR1 SGHRS and CDR2 YFSETQ come from the germline V gene. The CDR3, as DNA: TGCGCCAGCCATCGGGACTCCAGAACAGATACGCAGTATTTT. It codes for CASHRDSRTDTQYF.

This clonotype was recorded many times. The chain uses TRBV29-1 and TRBJ2-1; unclear D gene. Looked up from germline, CDR1 is SQVTM and CDR2 is ANQGSEA. The CDR3 extends over 11 amino acids. V dropped 7 bases and J dropped 3 bases, with 7 bases sitting between them. As DNA, the CDR3 is TGCAGCGCGTCAGACTACAATGAGCAGTTCTTC. Amino acids: CSASDYNEQFF.

The gene calls are TRBV4-3 and TRBJ1-3; 7 nucleotides match TRBD1. CDR1 is LGHNA and CDR2 is YSLEER in the germline V gene. Trimming at V came to 3 bases and at J to 4 bases, leaving 9 bases not matched to a gene. This CDR3 spans 16 amino acids. CDR3 region: CASSHNPTGSGNTIYF. Here the CDR3 DNA reads TGCGCCAGCAGCCACAACCCGACAGGGTCAGGAAACACCATATATTTT.

The rearrangement links TRBV28 to TRBJ1-5; 10 positions agree with TRBD1. CDR3 length equals 15 residues. The germline V gene has CDR1 MDHEN and CDR2 SYDVKM. V trimming: 5 bases; J trimming: 2 bases; junction bases outside the gene matches: 3. Written as DNA, the CDR3 is TGTGCCAGCAGTCGACAGGGGGCGGGCAATCAGCCCCAGCATTTT. Translation: CASSRQGAGNQPQHF.

This clonotype has more than one count but fewer than ten. Here the CDR3 reads CASSLTSGISYEQYF. For the CDR3, the DNA is TGTGCCAGCAGCTTAACTAGCGGGATCTCCTACGAGCAGTACTTC. The chain uses TRBV11-2 and TRBJ2-7; 10 positions match TRBD2. Germline trimming cut 2 bases from V and 0 bases from J; bases unmatched to any gene: 1. This CDR3 contains 15 residues. Looked up from germline, CDR1 is SGHAT and CDR2 is FQNNGV.

This chain links TRBV11-2 with TRBJ2-5; 7 bases match TRBD1. Germline V gene sequence: CDR1 SGHAT, CDR2 FQNNGV. The CDR3 loop spans 15 amino acids. V dropped 5 bases and J dropped 5; count of bases not matched to a gene: 11. CDR3 amino acids: CASSHDRVVRETQYF. CDR3 nucleotide sequence: TGTGCCAGCAGCCATGACAGGGTGGTACGGGAGACCCAGTACTTC. The whole variable domain, remainder taken from reference TRBV11-2 and TRBJ2-5, is EAGVAQSPRYKIIEKRQSVAFWCNPISGHATLYWYQQILGQGPKLLIQFQNNGVVDDSQLPKDRFSAERLKGVDSTLKIQPAKLEDSAVYLCASSHDRVVRETQYFGPGTRLLVL.

The rearrangement joins TRBV6-6 to TRBJ2-7; 7 bases fit TRBD1. V lost 6 bases, J lost 3 bases, and 5 bases stayed unmatched. This CDR3 contains 13 residues. CDR1 is MNHNY, CDR2 SVGAGI, per germline (reference sequence). CDR3: CASSRDSLYEQYF. The CDR3 nucleotides are TGTGCCAGCAGCAGGGACAGCCTCTACGAGCAGTACTTC.

This clonotype showed up just a few times. In DNA, the CDR3 is TGCGCCAGCAGAGTTGGGGGCGCGAACACTGAAGCTTTCTTT. It yields the protein CASRVGGANTEAFF. The chain is built from TRBV5-1 and TRBJ1-1; D possibly corresponds to TRBD1 (6 bases). The V end was cut by 5 bases, the J end by 1 base, with 12 bases between. This CDR3 region has 14 residues. CDR1 is SGHRS, CDR2 YFSETQ, per germline.

The gene calls are TRBV24-1 and TRBJ2-2, with 7 bases identical to TRBD1. This CDR3 comprises 13 residues. The V gene end was trimmed by 7 bases and the J gene end by 4 bases; junction bases not matched to a gene: 2. Germline V gene lookup returns CDR1 KGHDR and CDR2 SFDVKD. CDR3 DNA: TGTGCCACCAGGGGACAGATCACCGGGGAGCTGTTTTTT. Protein: CATRGQITGELFF.

The rearrangement links TRBV5-6 to TRBJ1-2; no clear D. V was clipped by 1 base and J by 7 bases, with 14 bases between them. The CDR3 loop spans 14 amino acids. The germline gives CDR1 SGHDT, CDR2 YYEEEE. CDR3 sequence (DNA): TGTGCCAGCAGCTTGTTCACCCATGAGGGTGGCTACACCTTC. This gives the protein CASSLFTHEGGYTF.

The chain recombines TRBV4-3 with TRBJ2-3, with 9 bases that match TRBD1. The CDR3 is made up of 15 amino acids. From germline, CDR1 is LGHNA and CDR2 YSLEER. J lost 4 bases, V lost 5 bases, and 7 bases had no gene match. CDR3 bases: TGCGCCAGCAGCTCCGGGACAGGGTACCCAGATACGCAGTATTTT. It yields the protein CASSSGTGYPDTQYF.